One and the same sample provided the 23 T cell receptor beta chains below, sequenced in a study of tumor-infiltrating lymphocytes in primary liver carcinoma. Starting from around 510 ng of total RNA, TCR beta cDNA was produced with a primer in the constant region. Three nested multiplex PCR rounds of slightly modified ARM-PCR generated TCR beta libraries. TRBV1-TRBV30 forward primers and a C-beta reverse primer were used in the first two PCR rounds, which each ran for approximately 11 cycles. TCRdb independently ran MiXCR on the multiplex PCR reads; one entry per CDR3 protein. The repertoire holds 35,000 to 40,000 distinct CDR3 sequences, with approximately 82% as singletons. Without any cell sorting, about 19-30 mg of bulk tissue yielded co-extracted RNA and DNA. The sequencing input was tumor-adjacent normal liver tissue. Every receptor here comes from a middle-aged man with primary liver carcinoma and hepatitis B virus infection.

Details on this clonotype: At one end the junction does not follow the germline gene, possibly because of a read error. The chain combines TRBV10-3 with TRBJ2-7; D is perhaps TRBD1 or TRBD2 (6 bases each). The CDR3 is made up of 13 amino acids. The V gene's germline CDR1 is ENHRY and CDR2 SYGVKD. The DNA for the CDR3 is TGTACCATCAGGGGACAAGCGGGCGACGAGCAGTACTTC. Its translation is CTIRGQAGDEQYF.

Of note for this clonotype: No conserved phenylalanine or tryptophan is present at the end of the CDR3, so a read error is the likely explanation. The J gene is TRBJ1-1, the V gene TRBV5-1, with TRBD1 as a possible D gene (5 bases). The CDR3 sequence is 14 residues long. Germline CDR1 reads SGHRS; CDR2 reads YFSETQ. The CDR3 sequence is CGSSLAGGYTEAFI. In DNA, the CDR3 is TGCGGCAGCAGCTTGGCCGGGGGGTACACTGAAGCTTTCATT.

In regard to this clonotype: The junction and the germline gene differ at one end; a read error may be behind it. The rearrangement joins TRBV4-2 to TRBJ2-1, with 9 bases identical to TRBD2. CDR1 LGHNA and CDR2 YNFKEQ come from the germline V gene. The CDR3 totals 16 residues. The DNA of the CDR3 is TGTGCCAGCAGTCACTTTAAGACTAGCGGCTACAATGAGCGGTTCTTC. Amino acid sequence: CASSHFKTSGYNERFF.

Only a few counts were recorded for this clonotype. A read error may account for a junction end that differs from germline. The chain couples TRBV6-5 to TRBJ2-3; possible D gene TRBD2, 6 bases. CDR3 length equals 15 residues. From germline, CDR1 is MNHEY and CDR2 SVGAGI. The CDR3 loop is CASNPGLAGTNTHYF. In nucleotides, the CDR3 is TGTGCCAGCAACCCAGGACTGGCGGGAACAAATACGCACTATTTT.

V usage is TRBV20-1 and J usage is TRBJ1-5; D might be TRBD1 (5 bases). This CDR3 spans 14 amino acids. Germline V gives CDR1 DFQATT, CDR2 SNEGSKA (reference sequence). Trimming left V 4 bases short and J 4 bases short, with 14 bases between. DNA of the CDR3: TGCAGTGCTACGACCGGGACGCAGAATCAGCCCCAGCATTTT. Its translation: CSATTGTQNQPQHF.

The chain joins TRBV7-2 to TRBJ2-1; tentative D call: TRBD2 (6 bases). This CDR3 contains 19 residues. Trimming left V 7 bases short and J 0 bases short, with 25 bases between. Looked up from germline, CDR1 is SGHTA and CDR2 is FQGNSA. CDR3 nucleotides: TGTGCCAGCATCATACTAACCCCAACTAGCACCGACTCCTACAATGAGCAGTTCTTC. It yields the protein CASIILTPTSTDSYNEQFF.

This clonotype was recorded many times. A much larger clonotype is one base distant, so this may be a read error. The V gene is TRBV10-3, the J gene TRBJ2-2, with 11 bases fitting TRBD1. The CDR3 totals 14 residues. The V segment lost 6 bases and the J segment 7 bases; nucleotides outside the gene matches: 4. Germline-derived CDR1 and CDR2 are ENHRY and SYGVKD. CDR3 protein: CAIRGTGGIGELFF. Here the CDR3 DNA reads TGTGCCATCAGGGGGACAGGGGGAATCGGGGAGCTGTTTTTT.

In the case of this clonotype: The conserved final phenylalanine or tryptophan is absent from the CDR3, which likely points to a read error. The chain uses TRBV29-1 and TRBJ2-1, with 13 bases that match TRBD2. The CDR3 is made up of 15 amino acids. The germline V gene has CDR1 SQVTM and CDR2 ANQGSEA. CDR3 residues: CGVEDTSGRDYEQFS. The CDR3 DNA sequence: TGCGGCGTTGAAGACACTAGCGGGAGGGATTATGAGCAGTTCTCC.

On this clonotype itself: Since the CDR3 does not end with the conserved phenylalanine or tryptophan, this likely comes from a read error. The V and J genes are TRBV7-9 and TRBJ1-3; D possibly corresponds to TRBD1 (5 bases). The CDR3 is made up of 16 amino acids. The ends were cut back, 5 bases at V and 4 bases at J, with 18 bases in the middle. Germline lookup yields CDR1 SEHNR and CDR2 FQNEAQ (reference sequence). CDR3 sequence: CASSPPSRVSGNTIYL. The CDR3 nucleotides read TGTGCCAGCAGCCCACCCTCCAGGGTGAGCGGAAACACCATATATTTA.

Note on this clonotype: One end of the junction does not line up with germline, which may come from a read error. This chain links TRBV29-1 with TRBJ2-4; no definite D call. Germline CDR1 and CDR2: SQVTM and ANQGSEA. The CDR3 extends over 15 amino acids. The CDR3: CSVEDERLAKNIQYF. CDR3 coding DNA: TGCAGTGTTGAAGATGAACGGCTGGCCAAAAACATTCAGTACTTC.

By share, this clonotype ranks as medium-sized. This chain links TRBV6-1 with TRBJ2-1; 8 bases are a match to TRBD1. The CDR3 length is 14 residues. The V gene end was trimmed by 8 bases and the J gene end by 4 bases; junction bases not matched to a gene: 7. In germline, CDR1 is MNHNS, CDR2 SASEGT. The CDR3 protein is CASATGAYYNEQFF. CDR3 DNA sequence: TGTGCCAGCGCGACAGGGGCCTATTACAATGAGCAGTTCTTC.

Note on this clonotype: The germline gene is not matched at one end of the junction; a read error may be the cause. The rearrangement links TRBV10-1 to TRBJ2-7, with D possibly being TRBD2 (6 bases). Germline values: CDR1 WNHNN, CDR2 SYGVQD (reference sequence). The CDR3 is 13 amino acids. The CDR3 sequence is CAGSDREVAEQYF. The CDR3 DNA sequence: TGCGCCGGCAGTGATAGGGAGGTGGCCGAGCAGTACTTC.

Note on this clonotype: The junction shows a germline mismatch at one end, possibly a read error. The V call is TRBV11-2, the J call TRBJ2-3; D is ambiguous. The CDR3 consists of 16 residues. The V gene's germline CDR1 is SGHAT and CDR2 FQNNGV. Here the CDR3 reads CASSLMGASSIDTQYF. CDR3 sequence (DNA): TGTGCCAGTAGCTTGATGGGTGCCAGTTCCATAGATACGCAGTATTTT. Drawing the rest from reference TRBV11-2 and TRBJ2-3, the complete variable domain is EAGVAQSPRYKIIEKRQSVAFWCNPISGHATLYWYQQILGQGPKLLIQFQNNGVVDDSQLPKDRFSAERLKGVDSTLKIQPAKLEDSAVYLCASSLMGASSIDTQYFGPGTRLTVL.

This clonotype has at least ten counts. The chain combines TRBV5-1 with TRBJ2-3; the D is unclear. Trimming left V 1 base short and J 0 bases short, with 12 bases between. This CDR3 spans 16 amino acids. Germline-derived CDR1 and CDR2 are SGHRS and YFSETQ. CDR3 in amino acids: CASSLRTGGSTDTQYF. CDR3 sequence (DNA): TGCGCCAGCAGCTTGAGGACGGGCGGCAGCACAGATACGCAGTATTTT.

Many counts were recorded for this clonotype. The chain has TRBV7-2 and TRBJ1-1; no definite D call. Trimming left V 0 bases short and J 6 bases short, with 8 bases between. The CDR3 totals 13 residues. The germline V gene encodes CDR1 SGHTA and CDR2 FQGNSA. Here the CDR3 reads CASSLALGAEAFF. For the CDR3, the DNA is TGTGCCAGCAGCTTAGCGCTTGGGGCTGAAGCTTTCTTT.

This clonotype was counted once. At one boundary the junction diverges from the germline segment, which might be a read error. The V call is TRBV6-1, the J call TRBJ2-1; the D gene is possibly TRBD2 (6 bases). Per germline, CDR1 MNHNS and CDR2 SASEGT. The CDR3 loop spans 15 amino acids. Here the CDR3 reads CASNRGGVSHNEQFF. The CDR3 bases are TGTGCCAGCAACCGAGGCGGGGTCTCCCACAATGAGCAGTTTTTC.

A word on this clonotype: This likely comes from a read error, as the CDR3 has no conserved phenylalanine or tryptophan at its end. V usage is TRBV7-2 and J usage is TRBJ2-7, with TRBD1 matching 7 bases. This CDR3 has 15 residues. The germline V gene has CDR1 SGHTA and CDR2 FQGNSA. Germline trimming cut 1 base from V and 1 base from J; bases unmatched to any gene: 4. CDR3 sequence: CASSLEAGGSYEQYS. The CDR3 DNA reads as TGTGCCAGCAGCTTAGAGGCAGGGGGTTCCTACGAGCAGTACTCC.

The chain couples TRBV10-2 to TRBJ1-1; no reliable D call. Per germline, CDR1 WSHSY and CDR2 SAAADI. The CDR3 runs 13 residues. The CDR3 sequence is CASCEVVNTEAFF. The CDR3 nucleotides read TGCGCAAGCTGTGAAGTAGTAAACACTGAAGCTTTCTTT.

The genes are TRBV5-5 and TRBJ2-3, with TRBD2 matching over 14 bases. Germline lookup yields CDR1 SGHKS and CDR2 YYEKEE (reference sequence). The CDR3 loop spans 17 amino acids. V shed 4 bases, J shed 15 bases, and the junction held 19 bases outside the gene matches. CDR3 sequence: CASSPTGTSGSGDTRYF. CDR3 nucleotide sequence: TGTGCCAGCAGCCCGACCGGGACTAGCGGGAGTGGAGATACGCGCTATTTT.

This clonotype occurred once. The junction does not match germline at one end; this may be a read error. This chain links TRBV4-1 with TRBJ1-5; D is undetermined. Germline-derived CDR1 and CDR2 are MGHRA and YSYEKL. CDR3 length: 15 amino acids. CDR3 in amino acids: CASSPIERSNQSQHF. The CDR3 bases are TGCGCCAGCAGTCCCATAGAGCGGAGTAATCAGTCCCAGCATTTT.

This clonotype was found a few times. The junction departs from germline at one end; a sequencing error may be responsible. The chain has TRBV11-1 and TRBJ2-4; possible D gene TRBD2, 6 bases. The CDR3 totals 17 residues. CDR1 and CDR2 (germline): SGHAT, FQDESV (reference sequence). The CDR3 DNA reads as TGTGCCAGCAGCTTTCCCGGGACCGGCGGGACCAAAAACATTCAGTATTTC. Translating it yields CASSFPGTGGTKNIQYF. Full variable domain (missing parts from reference TRBV11-1 and TRBJ2-4): EAEVAQSPRYKITEKSQAVAFWCDPISGHATLYWYRQILGQGPELLVQFQDESVVDDSQLPKDRFSAERLKGVDSTLKIQPAELGDSAMYLCASSFPGTGGTKNIQYFGAGTRLSVL.

The CDR3 here is CASSPGGGGYENEQFF. Written as DNA, the CDR3 is TGTGCCAGTAGTCCCGGCGGAGGGGGCTATGAGAATGAGCAGTTCTTC. The rearrangement links TRBV5-4 to TRBJ2-1, with TRBD1 as a possible D gene (7 bases). V lost 8 bases and J 7 bases, leaving 25 bases between the germline ends. CDR3 size: 16 residues. CDR1 is SGHNT, CDR2 YYREEE, per germline (reference sequence). The full variable domain, with the rest looked up from reference TRBV5-4 and TRBJ2-1, is ETGVTQSPTHLIKTRGQQVTLRCSSQSGHNTVSWYQQALGQGPQFIFQYYREEENGRGNFPPRFSGLQFPNYSSELNVNALELDDSALYLCASSPGGGGYENEQFFGPGTRLTVL.

This clonotype has a count of ten or more. The chain combines TRBV7-8 with TRBJ2-7, with 7 bases fitting TRBD1. Germline V gene sequence: CDR1 SGHVS, CDR2 FQNEAQ. The junction had 5 bases not matched to a gene; V was cut back by 5 bases and J by 4 bases. The CDR3 sequence is 13 residues long. The CDR3 protein is CASSRGTAYEQYF. CDR3 DNA: TGTGCCAGCAGCCGAGGGACAGCTTACGAGCAGTACTTC.